This paragraph covers one TCR beta chain sequence. The authors built TCR beta libraries using iRepertoire HTBI primers and Arm-PCR of CDR3 regions. TCRdb itself ran the multiplex PCR reads through MiXCR, one entry per CDR3 protein. Of approximately 440,000 distinct CDR3 sequences in the sample, around a quarter were seen once. Time point reported: persistent/refractory GD, antithyroid drugs over 5 years with positive TRAb. Following extraction of RNA from PBMCs, that RNA was used to make the TCR library. This specimen belongs to a study of regulatory T cells in long-lasting Graves disease. The CDR3 sequence is 19 residues long. Trimming took 6 bases from V and 3 from J; bases not matched to a gene: 17.

The sample in question was peripheral blood mononuclear cells (PBMCs), obtained when the disease was refractory, from a patient treated with antithyroid drugs. The TCR originated in a female donor with Graves disease. The J gene is TRBJ2-6, the V gene TRBV12-3 or TRBV12-4, with 7 bases that match TRBD1. The CDR3 loop reads CASSRQGRGLLFGANVLTF. CDR3 in DNA: TGTGCCAGCAGCAGACAGGGCAGGGGTCTTCTCTTTGGGGCCAACGTCCTGACTTTC.